The clone carrying this TCR beta chain was seen just once. Antigen specificity is unknown. This record belongs to a study of cytomegalovirus exposure and HLA in healthy donors. Study-wide context: Prior work identified around 120 million unique TCR beta sequences in about 179 million T cells. Whole-study findings and limits: In vitro data verified a few CMV-associated chains as specific for CMV antigens. TCR beta sequences numbering around 15,000 were associated with HLA alleles at 0.05 false discovery rate in a later analysis.

The PCR contained 60 Vbeta and 13 Jbeta primers. Some clones are missing from TCRdb's copy, which holds only in-frame ones; the method was immunoSEQ multiplex PCR. The data contain over 150,000 clones, around 80% of them singletons. CDR1 is LGHNA, CDR2 YNFKEQ, per germline. This CDR3 has 21 amino acids. After removal of 4 bases from V and 3 bases from J, the junction contained 14 bases not matched to a gene. When sampled, the donors appeared nominally healthy, though they likely had unrecorded immune exposures. The specimen was PBMCs. The V and J genes are TRBV4-2 and TRBJ2-2, with 16 bases lining up with TRBD2. The receptor's source is a woman between 40 and 50 years old in good health and CMV-seropositive. The CDR3 coding sequence is TGTGCCAGCAGCCTAATCCAGGGGGGACTAGCGGGAGGGAGGGACACCGGGGAGCTGTTTTTT. Protein product: CASSLIQGGLAGGRDTGELFF.